This T cell receptor beta chain was identified during a study of blood T cell repertoires in COVID-19. Study at large: T cells, B-cell-depleted T cells, or PBMCs provided the cDNA or gDNA that served as material.

Authors' processing steps: Amplification from reference gene primers served as the basis for estimated nucleated cell counts. Some clones are missing from TCRdb's copy, which holds only in-frame ones; the method was immunoSEQ multiplex PCR. The D gene and trimming were derived from the DNA, and the V and J assignments and clone size from that table. The data show about 58,000 clones, around 85% seen once. Trimming cost V 5 bases and J 5 bases, with 20 bases left between them. There are 16 residues in the CDR3. Germline CDR1 reads MNHEY; CDR2 reads SMNVEV (reference sequence). This clone was counted between two and nine times.

The source is a man in his forties or fifties with active COVID-19. The rearrangement links TRBV27 to TRBJ2-3; TRBD1 is a possible D gene (5 bases). The sequenced sample was peripheral blood. The CDR3 coding sequence is TGTGCCAGCAGTGGCCCCAGGGCTGGTCGAGGAGATACGCAGTATTTT. This translates into CASSGPRAGRGDTQYF.